This is a list of T cell receptor beta chains from one sample in a study of blood T cell repertoires in COVID-19. Only in-frame clones appear in the TCRdb table, and some are missing; sequencing was by immunoSEQ multiplex PCR. The profile shows 180,000 or so clones, approximately 83% of them singletons. Sequenced input: peripheral blood. Receptor source: a human donor with active or convalescent COVID-19. The donor label of this sample is uncertain. The CDR3 runs from the conserved cysteine through the conserved F or W. The order of the fields is clone size, D gene, V gene, CDR3 protein. D genes are given only for firm matches. The listing skips clone size in some rows; elsewhere it reads once, few, many or a size class.

clone_size: few
d_call: NA
v_call: TRBV27
cdr3_aa: CASSFLGSEQYF

clone_size: NA
d_call: NA
v_call: TRBV5-1
cdr3_aa: CASSRSTGFNTEAFF

clone_size: NA
d_call: TRBD2
v_call: TRBV7-9
cdr3_aa: CASSPPGAGAYEQYF

clone_size: NA
d_call: TRBD2
v_call: TRBV9
cdr3_aa: CASSVRAGGSTDTQYF

clone_size: NA
d_call: TRBD1
v_call: TRBV5-1
cdr3_aa: CASSLQGESYEQYF

clone_size: NA
d_call: TRBD1
v_call: TRBV28
cdr3_aa: CASSLWDREPQETQYF

clone_size: few
d_call: TRBD1
v_call: TRBV28
cdr3_aa: CASSGDRLEAFF

clone_size: NA
d_call: TRBD2
v_call: TRBV5-4
cdr3_aa: CASSAGGLPEQYF

clone_size: NA
d_call: TRBD2
v_call: TRBV7-7
cdr3_aa: CASSLALLADNEQFF

clone_size: NA
d_call: TRBD1
v_call: TRBV30
cdr3_aa: CAWSRPGTGNTEAFF

clone_size: many
d_call: TRBD1
v_call: TRBV29-1
cdr3_aa: CSVRQGGYTF

clone_size: NA
d_call: NA
v_call: TRBV11-2
cdr3_aa: CASSLEPGDPYEQYF

clone_size: NA
d_call: NA
v_call: TRBV7-2
cdr3_aa: CASSRSRQTQAFF

clone_size: once
d_call: NA
v_call: TRBV9
cdr3_aa: CASSVEGQGSYNEQFF

clone_size: NA
d_call: TRBD2
v_call: TRBV28
cdr3_aa: CASSPRSGVDTQYF

clone_size: NA
d_call: TRBD1
v_call: TRBV9
cdr3_aa: CASSVPGTGTEAFF

clone_size: NA
d_call: NA
v_call: TRBV6-5
cdr3_aa: CASSYSLSRGDTEQFF